The 18 T cell receptor beta chains reported below all come from one sample, sequenced in a study of vaccination and CD4 T cells after COVID-19. These receptors have no known antigen. Oncomine TCR Beta short-read sequencing was applied to DNA from cultured CD4+ T cells. TCRdb called the PCR reads again in MiXCR, with one record for every CDR3 protein. The sample includes more than 4,500 distinct CDR3 sequences, 40% seen only once; the top ten take more than 30%. Treatment denoted: approximately 9-day PBMC culture with coronavirus spike peptide pools or control peptides (ViraFEST assay). Source material: CD4+ T cells from blood, cultured in vitro. The receptors come from a human donor who had recovered from COVID-19.

This chain joins TRBV2 and TRBJ1-5; maybe TRBD1 (5 bases). The germline V gene encodes CDR1 SNHLY and CDR2 FYNNEI. The CDR3 contains 17 residues. V was clipped by 7 bases and J by 3 bases, with 22 bases between them. Here the CDR3 DNA reads TGTGCCAGCACCCAAGGTGTGGGGGGATCATCCAATCAGCCCCAGCATTTT. This gives the protein CASTQGVGGSSNQPQHF.

The rearrangement joins TRBV11-2 to TRBJ2-3; D gene uncertain. Per the germline V gene, CDR1 is SGHAT and CDR2 is FQNNGV. The CDR3 totals 16 residues. Trimming removed 5 bases at V and 0 bases at J, with 15 bases between. CDR3 in DNA: TGTGCCAGCAGCCTATATCCTACCACGAGCACAGATACGCAGTATTTT. This gives the protein CASSLYPTTSTDTQYF. Looking up the rest from reference TRBV11-2 and TRBJ2-3 gives the full variable domain: EAGVAQSPRYKIIEKRQSVAFWCNPISGHATLYWYQQILGQGPKLLIQFQNNGVVDDSQLPKDRFSAERLKGVDSTLKIQPAKLEDSAVYLCASSLYPTTSTDTQYFGPGTRLTVL.

This clonotype is medium-sized. The chain couples TRBV20-1 to TRBJ2-7; the D gene is possibly TRBD1 (6 bases). The germline V gene has CDR1 DFQATT and CDR2 SNEGSKA (reference sequence). Trimming took 0 bases from V and 7 from J, leaving 16 bases between them. The CDR3 is 14 residues long. For the CDR3, the DNA is TGCAGTGCTAGAGATCAACAGGGAAAGAGAGAGCAGTACTTC. It codes for CSARDQQGKREQYF.

This clonotype was picked up a small number of times. This chain joins TRBV6-1 and TRBJ2-2; D uncertain. Trimming pared 7 bases from V and 0 bases from J, leaving 9 bases between. Germline CDR1 reads MNHNS; CDR2 reads SASEGT. The CDR3 has 14 residues. Here the CDR3 reads CASTQKTNTGELFF. CDR3 DNA sequence: TGTGCCAGCACCCAGAAGACGAACACCGGGGAGCTGTTTTTT.

The rearrangement joins TRBV20-1 to TRBJ1-3; TRBD1 is a possible D gene (5 bases). From germline, CDR1 is DFQATT and CDR2 SNEGSKA (reference sequence). The germline V and J ends were trimmed by 2 bases and 2 bases, with 10 bases remaining between them. This CDR3 contains 14 residues. This chain's CDR3 is CSARLGLTGNTIYF. The DNA of the CDR3 is TGCAGTGCTAGATTGGGACTTACTGGAAACACCATATATTTT.

There are a few counts of this clonotype. The chain uses TRBV24-1 and TRBJ2-3, with a possible D match to TRBD1 (5 bases). This CDR3 spans 16 amino acids. Trimming took 1 base from V and 0 from J, leaving 10 bases between them. CDR1 and CDR2 from the germline V gene are KGHDR and SFDVKD. The CDR3 coding sequence is TGTGCCACCAGTGATTTTGGGCCAGGGAGCACAGATACGCAGTATTTT. Protein: CATSDFGPGSTDTQYF.

This clonotype was counted only a few times. The rearrangement uses TRBV20-1 and TRBJ2-5; a possible D gene is TRBD2 (5 bases). V was pared by 0 bases and J by 2 bases, with 13 bases between. The length of the CDR3 is 15 residues. Germline CDR1 is DFQATT and CDR2 is SNEGSKA (reference sequence). This CDR3 reads CSARDRRLGQETQYF. CDR3 coding DNA: TGCAGTGCTAGAGATCGGAGGCTAGGTCAAGAGACCCAGTACTTC.

The chain links TRBV6-5 to TRBJ2-6; a possible D gene is TRBD2 (5 bases). With 2 bases removed from V and 1 base from J, the gap between germline ends came to 9 bases. Germline V lookup: CDR1 MNHEY, CDR2 SVGAGI. CDR3 size: 16 residues. This chain's CDR3 is CASSYSWESGANVLTF. The DNA for the CDR3 is TGTGCCAGCAGTTACAGTTGGGAGTCTGGGGCCAACGTCCTGACTTTC.

This clonotype has more than one count but fewer than ten. The J gene is TRBJ2-3, the V gene TRBV6-5; 9 bases are shared with TRBD2. CDR1 MNHEY and CDR2 SVGAGI come from the germline V gene. V was pared by 0 bases and J by 1 base, with 5 bases of the junction left unmatched. The CDR3 runs 17 residues. The CDR3 region has the DNA TGTGCCAGCAGTTACTCCCCTAGCGGGATAGGCACAGATACGCAGTATTTT. Translation gives CASSYSPSGIGTDTQYF.

This clonotype was counted a few times. The genes are TRBV7-9 and TRBJ1-1; D possibly corresponds to TRBD1 (5 bases). V lost 0 bases, J lost 8 bases, and 7 bases lay in between. CDR1 is SEHNR and CDR2 is FQNEAQ in the germline V gene (reference sequence). The CDR3 runs 12 residues. CDR3 residues: CASSLAGTEAFF. CDR3 nucleotides: TGTGCCAGCAGCTTAGCCGGGACGGAAGCTTTCTTT.

This clonotype showed up just once. V is TRBV7-8 and J is TRBJ1-1; no clear D gene. CDR1 SGHVS and CDR2 FQNEAQ come from the germline V gene. The CDR3 runs to 14 residues. Trimming took 6 bases from V and 0 from J, leaving 11 bases between them. The CDR3 DNA reads as TGTGCCAGCAGGTCAGACCTAATGAACACTGAAGCTTTCTTT. It encodes CASRSDLMNTEAFF.

This clonotype turned up a few times. V gene TRBV11-1 combines with J gene TRBJ1-6; 8 nucleotides match TRBD1. Losses at the gene ends were 4 bases for V and 2 bases for J; bases not matched to a gene: 7. This CDR3 comprises 17 residues. Germline V gene data show CDR1 as SGHAT and CDR2 as FQDESV (reference sequence). CDR3 residues: CASSSRQGRTYNSPLHF. The CDR3, as DNA: TGTGCCAGCAGCTCGCGACAGGGGAGGACCTATAATTCACCCCTCCACTTT.

The chain carries TRBV19 and TRBJ1-5; tentatively, D is TRBD1 (5 bases). The CDR3 extends over 18 amino acids. Germline values: CDR1 LNHDA, CDR2 SQIVND (reference sequence). The V end lost 4 bases, the J end lost 4 bases, and 23 bases lay between the germline ends. This CDR3 reads CASSTGTAAVGPNQPQHF. In DNA form, the CDR3 reads TGTGCCAGTAGTACCGGGACCGCCGCCGTGGGGCCAAATCAGCCCCAGCATTTT.

The CDR3 nucleotides read TGTGCCTGGGGGACAGGGGACTACCCGCTCTCTGGAAACACCATATATTTT. Translation: CAWGTGDYPLSGNTIYF. The V gene is TRBV30, the J gene TRBJ1-3, with 10 bases identical to TRBD1. Germline V gene data show CDR1 as GTSNPN and CDR2 as SVGIG (reference sequence). The CDR3 contains 17 residues. Germline trimming cut 5 bases from V and 0 bases from J; bases unmatched to any gene: 10. The full variable domain, rest sourced from reference TRBV30 and TRBJ1-3, is SQTIHQWPATLVQPVGSPLSLECTVEGTSNPNLYWYRQAAGRGLQLLFYSVGIGQISSEVPQNLSASRPQDRQFILSSKKLLLSDSGFYLCAWGTGDYPLSGNTIYFGEGSWLTVV.

This clonotype was observed a handful of times. The rearrangement uses TRBV2 and TRBJ2-1, with 8 bases that match TRBD2. The germline V gene has CDR1 SNHLY and CDR2 FYNNEI. The CDR3 length is 15 residues. V was clipped by 6 bases and J by 7 bases; unmatched bases: 11. The CDR3 DNA is TGTGCCAGCAGGCGCGGGGTAGCGGGGAGTAATGAGCAGTTCTTC. Translation: CASRRGVAGSNEQFF.

The rearrangement links TRBV2 to TRBJ2-5; 7 bases match TRBD1. From germline, CDR1 is SNHLY and CDR2 FYNNEI. CDR3 length: 14 residues. J lost 3 bases, V lost 5 bases, and 6 bases had no gene match. CDR3 amino acids: CASSLRDSKETQYF. The CDR3 DNA reads as TGTGCCAGCAGTCTTAGGGACAGCAAAGAGACCCAGTACTTC.

This chain links TRBV20-1 with TRBJ2-7, with TRBD1 as a possible D gene (6 bases). In germline, CDR1 is DFQATT, CDR2 SNEGSKA (reference sequence). V lost 5 bases, J lost 0 bases, and 14 bases lay in between. This CDR3 spans 14 amino acids. CDR3 in amino acids: CSAGGQGSSYEQYF. CDR3 in DNA: TGCAGTGCTGGGGGACAAGGGAGCTCCTACGAGCAGTACTTC.

V usage is TRBV7-2 and J usage is TRBJ2-7; no clear D. Trimming pared 5 bases from V and 4 bases from J, leaving 6 bases between. Per germline, CDR1 SGHTA and CDR2 FQGNSA. This CDR3 has 11 residues. The CDR3 bases are TGTGCCAGCAGCCCGGGTTACGAGCAGTACTTC. Amino acid sequence: CASSPGYEQYF.